This T cell receptor beta chain appears in the sequencing data of a study of T-cell memory formation after mild COVID-19. Turning to the study itself: TCR clusters mostly belonged to single donors. Study results and limitations: A second wave expanding day 15 to 37 was CD4+-biased; contracting clones were balanced.

To note about this clonotype: Its specificity is unknown.

One entry per CDR3 protein results from TCRdb running MiXCR on the 5' RACE reads. The sample lists about 410,000 distinct CDR3 sequences, over 15% occurring once. This clonotype was obtained from a man aged 18-30 years who had mild COVID-19 (a few samples of this study predate the infection). Cell type and time point are not known. Sequences were obtained from PBMCs or a T cell subset sorted from them (not recorded which).

DNA of the CDR3: TGTGCCAGCAGTTCCCCGGACGGCTCCCAGCATTTT. This translates into CASSSPDGSQHF. The gene calls are TRBV27 and TRBJ1-5; D is ambiguous. Germline lookup yields CDR1 MNHEY and CDR2 SMNVEV (reference sequence). Trimming removed 4 bases at V and 11 bases at J, with 12 bases between. CDR3 length equals 12 residues.